Listed here are 14 T cell receptor beta chains from one sample, sequenced in a study of blood T cells in healthy people across ages. A second roughly 6 to 12 cycle PCR used barcoded and J-beta primers. TCRdb analysed the 5' RACE reads with MiXCR anew, one entry per CDR3 protein. The top ten clones hold under 15% of a sample with some 880,000 distinct CDR3 sequences, roughly 34% of them seen once. The sample consisted of blood. These receptors came from a man between 18 and 35 years old in good health.

This clonotype showed up many times. The J gene is TRBJ2-3, the V gene TRBV5-1; D assignment may be TRBD1 or TRBD2 (5 bases each). With 6 bases removed from V and 0 bases from J, the gap between germline ends came to 14 bases. Germline CDR1 and CDR2: SGHRS and YFSETQ. The CDR3 has 15 amino acids. CDR3 amino acids: CASTGTATSTDTQYF. CDR3 sequence (DNA): TGCGCCAGCACCGGGACCGCAACTAGCACAGATACGCAGTATTTT.

The chain couples TRBV29-1 to TRBJ2-7, with D perhaps matching TRBD2 (6 bases). V lost 5 bases, J lost 7 bases, and 21 bases lay in between. The V gene's germline CDR1 is SQVTM and CDR2 ANQGSEA. The CDR3 is 14 residues long. DNA of the CDR3: TGCAGCGTTCCAAGCGGACTGCCGGCGGGAGAGCAGTACTTC. Protein sequence: CSVPSGLPAGEQYF.

A few counts support this clonotype. This chain uses TRBV4-1 with TRBJ1-5; perhaps TRBD1 as D (5 bases). V was trimmed by 0 bases and J by 0 bases, leaving 9 bases between them. The CDR3 runs to 16 residues. Germline CDR1 reads MGHRA; CDR2 reads YSYEKL. The CDR3 loop is CASSQDLGVSNQPQHF. The CDR3 region has the DNA TGCGCCAGCAGCCAAGATCTGGGGGTTAGCAATCAGCCCCAGCATTTT.

The chain has TRBV7-6 and TRBJ2-1; D remains unclear. Germline V gene sequence: CDR1 SGHVS, CDR2 FNYEAQ. V lost 3 bases, J lost 6 bases, and 12 bases lay in between. The length of the CDR3 is 14 residues. The CDR3 region has the DNA TGTGCCAGCAGCTTTTCTGGCATGGGCAATGAGCAGTTCTTC. As protein: CASSFSGMGNEQFF.

This clonotype has just a few counts. The chain couples TRBV28 to TRBJ2-5; no clear D. The CDR3 contains 14 residues. V gave up 4 bases and J gave up 4 bases, with 13 bases separating them. Germline V gene data show CDR1 as MDHEN and CDR2 as SYDVKM. CDR3 loop: CASSYGILGETQYF. DNA of the CDR3: TGTGCCAGCAGTTATGGGATACTGGGAGAGACCCAGTACTTC.

The V gene is TRBV6-1, the J gene TRBJ1-4, with D hard to call. The ends were cut back, 6 bases at V and 8 bases at J, with 7 bases in the middle. In germline, CDR1 is MNHNS, CDR2 SASEGT. This CDR3 spans 11 amino acids. Here the CDR3 DNA reads TGTGCCAGCAGAGAAAAGGAAAAACTGTTTTTT. As protein: CASREKEKLFF.

This rearrangement joins TRBV20-1 to TRBJ2-3, with 7 bases identical to TRBD2. After removal of 7 bases from V and 3 bases from J, the junction contained 10 bases not matched to a gene. Germline V gene lookup returns CDR1 DFQATT and CDR2 SNEGSKA (reference sequence). This CDR3 is 14 amino acids long. The CDR3 loop reads CSVDLLAKTDTQYF. DNA for the CDR3: TGCAGTGTAGACCTACTAGCGAAGACAGATACGCAGTATTTT.

This clonotype was found a few times. V usage is TRBV20-1 and J usage is TRBJ1-2; 7 positions match TRBD1. The CDR3 consists of 13 residues. Germline trimming cut 4 bases from V and 8 bases from J; bases unmatched to any gene: 10. The V gene's germline CDR1 is DFQATT and CDR2 SNEGSKA (reference sequence). CDR3 DNA sequence: TGCAGTGCTACGAAGCAGGGGGGTTGGGGCTACACCTTC. Its protein is CSATKQGGWGYTF.

The chain combines TRBV27 with TRBJ2-3, with 9 bases lining up with TRBD2. Germline CDR1 is MNHEY and CDR2 is SMNVEV (reference sequence). V dropped 2 bases and J dropped 1; count of bases not matched to a gene: 4. The CDR3 runs 16 residues. The CDR3 spells CASSLRPSGGTDTQYF. CDR3 nucleotide sequence: TGTGCCAGCAGTTTACGGCCTAGCGGGGGCACAGATACGCAGTATTTT.

Notes on this clonotype: A much larger clone lies one base from this, so it may be a read error. CDR3 coding DNA: TGTGCCAGCAGCCAGAGTCCTAGCGGGGGGACGGGGCACAATGAGCAGTTCTTC. It specifies CASSQSPSGGTGHNEQFF. This chain links TRBV6-1 with TRBJ2-1, with 11 positions matching TRBD2. This CDR3 is built from 18 residues. The J segment lost 5 bases and the V segment lost 6 bases, leaving 15 bases of the junction unmatched. Germline lookup yields CDR1 MNHNS and CDR2 SASEGT.

This sequence joins TRBV12-3 or TRBV12-4 and TRBJ1-1, with D perhaps TRBD1 (5 bases). V lost 5 bases and J 4 bases, leaving 14 bases between the germline ends. The CDR3 loop spans 14 amino acids. CDR3 nucleotide sequence: TGTGCCAGCAGTGTATTTCGGGGGGGCACTGAAGCTTTCTTT. Its translation is CASSVFRGGTEAFF.

V and J are TRBV12-3 or TRBV12-4 and TRBJ2-7; unclear D gene. V lost 3 bases to trimming and J lost 3 bases, with 12 bases between them. This CDR3 comprises 14 residues. Here the CDR3 DNA reads TGTGCCAGCAGTTTTAAGAGGCAAGGCTACGAGCAGTACTTC. It encodes CASSFKRQGYEQYF.

In the case of this clonotype: With a much larger clone just one base away, this may be a read error. The gene calls are TRBV20-1 and TRBJ2-5; the D is unclear. The J call may be incorrect, as the DNA end agrees better with TRBJ2-1. Germline assignment: CDR1 DFQATT and CDR2 SNEGSKA (reference sequence). This CDR3 contains 13 residues. The CDR3 DNA sequence: TGCAGTGCTATGCAGCCTTACCAAGAGACCCAGTTCTTC. Protein sequence: CSAMQPYQETQFF.

In regard to this clonotype: A clone one base away is much larger, so this may be a read error. CDR3: CAGSKDFRVNTQYF. Written as DNA, the CDR3 is TGCGCCGGCAGCAAGGACTTCAGGGTGAATACGCAGTATTTT. J is TRBJ2-3 and V is TRBV4-3; possibly TRBD1 or TRBD2 for D (5 bases each). CDR1 is LGHNA and CDR2 is YSLEER in the germline V gene. This CDR3 contains 14 residues.